This T cell receptor (beta chain) came from a study of T-cell memory formation after mild COVID-19. TCRdb re-called the 5' RACE reads through MiXCR, storing one row per CDR3 protein. Among just over 350,000 distinct CDR3 sequences, about 15% were seen once, and the ten largest hold 22%. CDR1 and CDR2 from the germline V gene are LNHNV and YYDKDF (reference sequence). The J segment lost 1 base and the V segment lost 2 bases, leaving 6 bases of the junction unmatched. The CDR3 contains 16 residues. This clonotype was observed a few times. The rearrangement uses TRBV15 and TRBJ2-5; 8 bases fit TRBD2. The receptor's source is a man aged 18 to 30 who had mild COVID-19 (a few samples of this study predate the infection). Cell type and time point are not known. Sequenced input: PBMCs or a T cell subset sorted from them (not recorded which). The CDR3 loop is CATSRRTSSTQETQYF. DNA of the CDR3: TGTGCCACCAGCAGACGGACTAGCAGTACCCAAGAGACCCAGTACTTC.